This TCR beta chain was retrieved from a study of CD8+ T cells in alopecia areata (dated by TCRdb to the late 2010s). Study-level background: High-throughput TCRbeta sequencing was used to examine T cell clonal expansion in alopecia areata in both the C3H/HeJ mouse model and human patients. RNA came from the PAXgene miRNA kit for fixed scalp, the miRNeasy kit for PBMCs, and the RNeasy kit for mouse skin. Human TCRbeta sequencing covered scalp tissue and sorted CD4+ and CD8+ peripheral blood T cells from patchy and totalis/universalis alopecia areata patients and healthy controls. Scalp clonality was compared across normal scalp (n=4), patchy alopecia areata scalp (n=8), and alopecia totalis/universalis scalp (n=8). TCRbeta CDR3 regions were amplified by immunoSEQ multiplex PCR with 35 Vbeta forward and 13 Jbeta reverse primers. General study outcomes and caveats: TCR sequences shared between patients were less clear than in mice, possibly partly because of HLA diversity in the patient population. Lesional scalp, especially in alopecia totalis/universalis, showed higher clonality and more expanded CD8+ clones than normal scalp, suggesting antigenic drive. Unlike mouse skin, which is dominated by gammadelta T cells, normal human skin has resident alphabeta T cells that are also sequenced, and this complicates analysis of the scalp TCR repertoire.

Lesional scalp punch biopsies and peripheral blood were obtained from alopecia areata patients. After PBMCs were isolated by density centrifugation and stained for CD3, CD4 and CD8, a FACSAria was used to sort CD4+ and CD8+ T cells. The untreated alopecia areata patients were recruited through a multicenter biomarker study. Blood CD8+ T cells from a handful of biomarker-study patients were further sorted into NKG2D-low and NKG2D-high fractions. Libraries came from the immunoSEQ multiplex PCR assay. RNA was extracted from all samples and reverse transcribed into cDNA as template for TCR sequencing. First-strand cDNA was synthesized with SuperScript III using a 2:1 mix of oligo-dT and random hexamers. A synthetic immune receptor repertoire was used to gauge amplification bias, and whatever bias remained was removed computationally. The authors' pipeline ran thus. Raw reads were preprocessed for error removal, and CDR3 was defined according to IMGT conventions as running from the conserved cysteine to phenylalanine. Clonality was calculated as 1 minus Shannon entropy normalized by log2 of the number of productive unique TCRs. Whether scalp clones were CD4 or CD8 was inferred by matching scalp TCRbeta sequences against CD4 and CD8 repertoires sorted from blood. TCRdb holds this immuneACCESS table with in-frame rearrangements only. Some clones are missing; in checked studies, unresolved V genes explain under half, and the rest has no known cause. Clone size and V and J calls were adopted from that table, with D and trimming inferred from the DNA. The sample table shows roughly 35,000 clones, and 55% are seen once. The leading ten clones occupy 40% of the sample.

This clone was observed once. Its specific antigen is unknown. Base qualities are not provided; no much larger clone lies one nucleotide away. The origin of this receptor is a human donor with alopecia areata. Sequenced input: NKG2D-high CD8+ T cells sorted from blood. The cell subset or site label, as the study defines it: sorted CD8+ NKG2D-high blood T cells.

DNA sequence: TGTGCCAGCAGTTCATGGGACAGCTCCTACGAGCAGTACTTC. It encodes CASSSWDSSYEQYF. Recombination connected TRBV27 to TRBJ2-7; 7 central nucleotides agree with TRBD1. Including the terminal cysteine and phenylalanine, the CDR3 comprises 14 residues. Just CDR3 DNA is preserved here, 42 bases in frame from base 1. CDR1 and CDR2 are drawn from the germline V gene (reference sequence): MNHEY, SMNVEV. For this chain, trimming is 4 bases at the V end and 0 bases at the J end, and the number of junction bases without a gene match is 3.